The text below deals with one T cell receptor beta chain. The data originate from a study of cytomegalovirus exposure and HLA in healthy donors. Nominally healthy donors were sampled, though unrecorded immune exposures were likely. The primer mix had 60 Vbeta and 13 Jbeta primers. Method: immunoSEQ multiplex PCR; TCRdb's copy keeps in-frame clones and lacks some. Of 180,000 or so clones listed, 86% are singletons. CDR3 length: 13 amino acids. The V end lost 8 bases, the J end lost 3 bases, and 13 bases lay between the germline ends. Germline CDR1 is LNHDA and CDR2 is SQIVND (reference sequence). The sequencing sample was made of PBMCs. The receptor's source is a woman younger than 45 in good health and CMV-seronegative. The chain links TRBV19 to TRBJ1-1; D is perhaps TRBD1 (5 bases). The CDR3, as DNA: TGTGCCAGTGGCACAACCAGGGACACTGAAGCTTTCTTT. This sequence encodes CASGTTRDTEAFF.